This T cell receptor (beta chain) stems from a study of blood T cell repertoires in COVID-19. Looking at the study overall: Acute and convalescent COVID-19 specimens originated in the United States, Italy and Spain. In each case, the material was cDNA or gDNA derived from T cells, B-cell-depleted T cells, or PBMCs.

Enrolled through a virtual design, the participants were between roughly 18 and 90 years of age and came from some 25 US areas. Participants had their cohort set by participant-reported clinical history. The V gene end was trimmed by 2 bases and the J gene end by 5 bases; junction bases not matched to a gene: 9. This CDR3 is built from 17 residues. Per germline, CDR1 SGHVS and CDR2 FQNEAQ. Profiling relied on immunoSEQ multiplex PCR, and the TCRdb table lists in-frame clones only, not all of them. This table holds some 250,000 clones, about 91% found once. The source material was PBMCs or T cells enriched from blood (not recorded which). J is TRBJ2-2 and V is TRBV7-8; 9 bases align to TRBD2. The sequence came from a human donor in a cohort exposed to, infected with or recovered from COVID-19 (not recorded which). The donor label of this sample is uncertain. CDR3 amino acids: CASSLNLRGGQTGELFF. Here the CDR3 DNA reads TGTGCCAGCAGCTTAAATTTGCGGGGGGGCCAGACCGGGGAGCTGTTTTTT.